The 14 T cell receptor beta chains given below trace back to one sample, sequenced in a study of blood T cell repertoires in COVID-19. Here immunoSEQ multiplex PCR was the method, and the copy in TCRdb shows in-frame clones only, minus some. The sample has 250,000 or so clones, roughly nine tenths seen once. Sequences were obtained from peripheral blood. The receptors derive from a man aged 35 to 55 with active or convalescent COVID-19.

This clone was detected a few times. CDR3 sequence reads: CSVPPRGASLEKLFF. CDR3 DNA sequence: TGCAGCGTTCCCCCCCGGGGGGCCTCTCTTGAAAAACTGTTTTTT. V gene TRBV29-1 combines with J gene TRBJ1-4, with D possibly being TRBD1 (6 bases). Looked up from germline, CDR1 is SQVTM and CDR2 is ANQGSEA. V was cut by 5 bases and J by 7 bases, with 20 bases left in between. The CDR3 is 15 amino acids.

The rearrangement joins TRBV2 to TRBJ1-6; TRBD1 matches at 9 bases. The CDR3 length is 15 residues. Per the germline V gene, CDR1 is SNHLY and CDR2 is FYNNEI. After removal of 11 bases from V and 7 bases from J, the junction contained 12 bases not matched to a gene. In DNA, the CDR3 is TGTGCCGGGGGGGTACAGGGGGCCTCCAATTCACCCCTCCACTTT. Protein sequence: CAGGVQGASNSPLHF.

This chain links TRBV7-6 with TRBJ2-5, with D maybe TRBD2 (6 bases). Germline assignment: CDR1 SGHVS and CDR2 FNYEAQ. With 5 bases removed from V and 3 bases from J, the gap between germline ends came to 19 bases. CDR3 length equals 16 residues. In DNA, the CDR3 is TGTGCCAGCAGCCCATCGGCCCTAGCGTTAAAAGAGACCCAGTACTTC. Translating gives CASSPSALALKETQYF.

V usage is TRBV5-1 and J usage is TRBJ2-5, with TRBD1 matching over 7 bases. The CDR3 totals 15 residues. J lost 5 bases, V lost 2 bases, and 9 bases had no gene match. Germline lookup yields CDR1 SGHRS and CDR2 YFSETQ. CDR3 sequence (DNA): TGCGCCAGCAGCTTCCGACAGGGAGAGTCGGAGACCCAGTACTTC. Translating it yields CASSFRQGESETQYF.

The genes are TRBV9 and TRBJ2-2, with unresolved D. CDR1 and CDR2 from the germline V gene are SGDLS and YYNGEE. This CDR3 is 13 amino acids long. V was clipped by 3 bases and J by 7 bases, with 10 bases between them. CDR3 sequence: CASSAEGGGELFF. The CDR3 DNA follows: TGTGCCAGCAGCGCCGAAGGCGGCGGGGAGCTGTTTTTT.

The chain combines TRBV5-1 with TRBJ2-1; 8 bases are shared with TRBD2. V was clipped by 4 bases and J by 3 bases; unmatched bases: 3. Germline V gene sequence: CDR1 SGHRS, CDR2 YFSETQ. The CDR3 runs 14 residues. The CDR3 DNA reads as TGCGCCAGCAGCCCGGGGGGGTACTACAATGAGCAGTTCTTC. Its protein product is CASSPGGYYNEQFF. The whole variable domain, filled in from reference TRBV5-1 and TRBJ2-1, reads KAGVTQTPRYLIKTRGQQVTLSCSPISGHRSVSWYQQTPGQGLQFLFEYFSETQRNKGNFPGRFSGRQFSNSRSEMNVSTLELGDSALYLCASSPGGYYNEQFFGPGTRLTVL.

Comments on this clone: This specimen includes other DNA sequences encoding the same CDR3. The rearrangement links TRBV9 to TRBJ2-1, with 14 nucleotides matching TRBD2. After removal of 0 bases from V and 4 bases from J, the junction contained 0 bases not matched to a gene. The CDR3 extends over 16 amino acids. Germline V CDR1 and CDR2: SGDLS, YYNGEE. The CDR3 bases are TGTGCCAGCAGCGTAGGACTAGCGGGGGGGTACAATGAGCAGTTCTTC. It is translated as CASSVGLAGGYNEQFF.

The CDR3 nucleotides read TGTGCCAGTAGTCCCAGACAGGGGGCTGCATTCTCTGGGGCCAACGTCCTGACTTTC. Residues: CASSPRQGAAFSGANVLTF. V usage is TRBV19 and J usage is TRBJ2-6, with 10 bases identical to TRBD1. This CDR3 is built from 19 residues. V trimming: 5 bases; J trimming: 0 bases; junction bases outside the gene matches: 10. Germline CDR1 and CDR2: LNHDA and SQIVND (reference sequence).

This clone was observed once. J is TRBJ1-1 and V is TRBV6-6; TRBD1 matches at 7 bases. The CDR3 extends over 15 amino acids. Germline-derived CDR1 and CDR2 are MNHNY and SVGAGI (reference sequence). The V and J ends lost 9 bases and 5 bases, in that order; junction bases with no gene match: 15. The CDR3, as DNA: TGTGCCAGTACTAACAGACAGGGTGCGAAGACTGAAGCTTTCTTT. Residues: CASTNRQGAKTEAFF.

This clone was seen more than once but under ten times. The chain combines TRBV7-5 with TRBJ1-2. TRBV7-5 is a known pseudogene. The CDR3 totals 11 residues. CDR3 region: CVRSLGAGYTF. In nucleotides, the CDR3 is TGTGTCAGAAGCTTAGGCGCGGGCTACACCTTC.

The chain uses TRBV7-2 and TRBJ1-2; TRBD1 matches at 12 bases. The V gene end was trimmed by 4 bases and the J gene end by 3 bases; junction bases not matched to a gene: 6. This CDR3 is 16 amino acids long. Germline CDR1 is SGHTA and CDR2 is FQGNSA. CDR3 coding DNA: TGTGCCAGCAGCTCCGGGACAGGGGGCCTGGACTATGGCTACACCTTC. Its translation is CASSSGTGGLDYGYTF. Full variable domain (remainder filled in from reference TRBV7-2 and TRBJ1-2): GAGVSQSPSNKVTEKGKDVELRCDPISGHTALYWYRQSLGQGLEFLIYFQGNSAPDKSGLPSDRFSAERTGGSVSTLTIQRTQQEDSAVYLCASSSGTGGLDYGYTFGSGTRLTVV.

CDR3 sequence (DNA): TGTGCCAGCAGCCAAGTGAGCGTTGGAGGCTACACCTTC. Its protein product is CASSQVSVGGYTF. The J gene is TRBJ1-2, the V gene TRBV14; no clear D gene. Germline CDR1 and CDR2: SGHDN and FVKESK. The CDR3 has 13 residues. Trimming cost V 1 base and J 8 bases, with 11 bases left between them.

The count of this clone is one. The chain couples TRBV5-5 to TRBJ2-7; D is unclear. This CDR3 contains 12 residues. CDR1 is SGHKS, CDR2 YYEKEE, per germline (reference sequence). The ends were cut back, 4 bases at V and 1 base at J, with 6 bases in the middle. CDR3 DNA sequence: TGTGCCAGCAGCCTAAAGTCCTACGAGCAGTACTTC. Its translation: CASSLKSYEQYF.

This clone has only a few counts. The V and J genes are TRBV7-6 and TRBJ2-1, with a tentative D call TRBD2 (6 bases). The V end lost 5 bases, the J end lost 6 bases, and 29 bases lay between the germline ends. The CDR3 spans 19 residues. In germline, CDR1 is SGHVS, CDR2 FNYEAQ. The CDR3 spells CASSPPRTLGGGRGNEQFF. The DNA for the CDR3 is TGTGCCAGCAGCCCTCCGCGGACTTTGGGGGGTGGCCGTGGCAATGAGCAGTTCTTC.